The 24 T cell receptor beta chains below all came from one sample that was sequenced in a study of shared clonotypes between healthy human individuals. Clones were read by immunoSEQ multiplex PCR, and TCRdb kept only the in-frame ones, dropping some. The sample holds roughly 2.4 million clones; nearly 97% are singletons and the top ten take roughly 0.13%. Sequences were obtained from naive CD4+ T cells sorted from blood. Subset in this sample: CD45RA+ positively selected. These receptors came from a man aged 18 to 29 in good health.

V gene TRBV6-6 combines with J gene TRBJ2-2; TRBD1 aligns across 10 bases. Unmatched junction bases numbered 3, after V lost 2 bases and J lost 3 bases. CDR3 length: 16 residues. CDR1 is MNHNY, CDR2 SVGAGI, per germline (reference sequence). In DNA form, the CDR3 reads TGTGCCAGCAGTTACGCAGGACAGGGGGACACCGGGGAGCTGTTTTTT. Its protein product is CASSYAGQGDTGELFF.

The CDR3 region is CASRIRPTGIYGYTF. In DNA, the CDR3 is TGTGCCAGCAGGATACGGCCGACAGGGATCTATGGCTACACCTTC. The chain carries TRBV28 and TRBJ1-2; 7 nucleotides match TRBD1. The CDR3 has 15 amino acids. With 6 bases clipped from V and 4 bases from J, the junction kept 11 bases outside the gene matches. The germline gives CDR1 MDHEN, CDR2 SYDVKM.

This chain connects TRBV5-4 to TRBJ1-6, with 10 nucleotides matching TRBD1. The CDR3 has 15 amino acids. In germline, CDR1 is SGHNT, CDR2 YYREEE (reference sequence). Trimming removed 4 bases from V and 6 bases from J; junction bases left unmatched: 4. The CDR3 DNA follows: TGTGCCAGCAGCCGGGGGGACAGGGGTAATTCACCCCTCCACTTT. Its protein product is CASSRGDRGNSPLHF.

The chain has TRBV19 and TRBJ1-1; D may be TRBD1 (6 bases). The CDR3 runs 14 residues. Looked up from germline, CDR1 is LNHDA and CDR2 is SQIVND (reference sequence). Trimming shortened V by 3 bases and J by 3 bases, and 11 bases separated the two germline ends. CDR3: CASSIWGAYTEAFF. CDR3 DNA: TGTGCCAGTAGTATCTGGGGGGCTTACACTGAAGCTTTCTTT.

In DNA, the CDR3 is TGTGCCAGCAGCGTTTGGGGGCAGCCAGAGACCCAGTACTTC. Its protein product is CASSVWGQPETQYF. V and J are TRBV9 and TRBJ2-5; D is perhaps TRBD1 (6 bases). The CDR3 is 14 amino acids. From germline, CDR1 is SGDLS and CDR2 YYNGEE. V was trimmed by 2 bases and J by 4 bases, leaving 12 bases between them.

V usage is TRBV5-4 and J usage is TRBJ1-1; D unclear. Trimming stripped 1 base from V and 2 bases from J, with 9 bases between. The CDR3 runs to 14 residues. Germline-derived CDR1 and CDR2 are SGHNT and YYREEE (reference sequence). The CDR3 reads CASSLTDRNTEAFF. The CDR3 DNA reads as TGTGCCAGCAGCTTGACAGATCGAAACACTGAAGCTTTCTTT.

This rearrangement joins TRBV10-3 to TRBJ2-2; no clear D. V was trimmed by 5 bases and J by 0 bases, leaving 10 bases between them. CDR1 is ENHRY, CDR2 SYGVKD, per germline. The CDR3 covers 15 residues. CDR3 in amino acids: CAISNTAANTGELFF. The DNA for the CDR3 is TGTGCCATCAGTAACACGGCCGCGAACACCGGGGAGCTGTTTTTT.

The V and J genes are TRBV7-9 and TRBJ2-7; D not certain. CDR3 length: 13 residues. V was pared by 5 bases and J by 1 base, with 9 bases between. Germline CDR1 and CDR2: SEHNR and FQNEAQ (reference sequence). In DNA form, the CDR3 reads TGTGCCAGCAGCCCTGTCGGGTCCTACGAGCAGTACTTC. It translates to CASSPVGSYEQYF. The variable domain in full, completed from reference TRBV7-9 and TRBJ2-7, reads DTGVSQNPRHKITKRGQNVTFRCDPISEHNRLYWYRQTLGQGPEFLTYFQNEAQLEKSRLLSDRFSAERPKGSFSTLEIQRTEQGDSAMYLCASSPVGSYEQYFGPGTRLTVT.

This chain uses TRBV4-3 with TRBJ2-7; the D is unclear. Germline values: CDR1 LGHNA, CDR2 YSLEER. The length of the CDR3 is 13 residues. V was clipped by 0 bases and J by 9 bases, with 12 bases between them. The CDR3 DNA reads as TGCGCCAGCAGCCAAGATAGGATCTCTGGGCAGTACTTC. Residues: CASSQDRISGQYF.

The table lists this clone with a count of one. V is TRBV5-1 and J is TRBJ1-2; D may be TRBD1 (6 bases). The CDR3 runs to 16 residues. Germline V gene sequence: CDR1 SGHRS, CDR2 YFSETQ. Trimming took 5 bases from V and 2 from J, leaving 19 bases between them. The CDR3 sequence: CASRLTRQALNYGYTF. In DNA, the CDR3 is TGCGCCAGCAGACTGACTCGACAGGCTCTAAACTATGGCTACACCTTC.

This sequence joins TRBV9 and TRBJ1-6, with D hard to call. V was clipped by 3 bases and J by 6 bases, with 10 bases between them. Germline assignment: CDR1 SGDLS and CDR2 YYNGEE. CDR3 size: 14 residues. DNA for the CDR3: TGTGCCAGCAGCGCCACACCTACTAATTCACCCCTCCACTTT. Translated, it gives CASSATPTNSPLHF.

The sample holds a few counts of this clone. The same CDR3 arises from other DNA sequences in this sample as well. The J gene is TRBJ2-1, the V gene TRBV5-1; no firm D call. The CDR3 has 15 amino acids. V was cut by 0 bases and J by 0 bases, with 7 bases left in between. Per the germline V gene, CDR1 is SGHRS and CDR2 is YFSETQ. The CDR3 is CASSLAASSYNEQFF. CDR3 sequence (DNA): TGCGCCAGCAGCTTGGCGGCGAGCTCCTACAATGAGCAGTTCTTC.

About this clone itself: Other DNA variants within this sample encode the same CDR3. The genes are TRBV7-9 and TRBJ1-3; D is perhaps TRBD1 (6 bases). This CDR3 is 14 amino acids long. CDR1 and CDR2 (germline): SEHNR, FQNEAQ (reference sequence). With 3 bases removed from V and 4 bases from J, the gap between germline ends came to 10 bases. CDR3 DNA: TGTGCCAGCAGCTTTCCAGGGACAGGAAACACCATATATTTT. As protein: CASSFPGTGNTIYF.

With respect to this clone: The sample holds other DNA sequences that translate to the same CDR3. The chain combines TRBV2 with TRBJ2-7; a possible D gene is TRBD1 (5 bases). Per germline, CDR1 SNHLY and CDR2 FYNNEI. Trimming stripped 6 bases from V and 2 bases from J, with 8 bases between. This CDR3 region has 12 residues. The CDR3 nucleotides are TGTGCCAGCAGGGACAATGCCTACGAGCAGTACTTC. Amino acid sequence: CASRDNAYEQYF. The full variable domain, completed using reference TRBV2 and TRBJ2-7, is EPEVTQTPSHQVTQMGQEVILRCVPISNHLYFYWYRQILGQKVEFLVSFYNNEISEKSEIFDDQFSVERPDGSNFTLKIRSTKLEDSAMYFCASRDNAYEQYFGPGTRLTVT.

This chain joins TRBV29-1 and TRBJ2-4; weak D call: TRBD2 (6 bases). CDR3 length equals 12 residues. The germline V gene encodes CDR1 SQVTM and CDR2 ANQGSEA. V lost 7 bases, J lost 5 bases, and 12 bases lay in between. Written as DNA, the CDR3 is TGCAGCGCCATCCCGGGGGAAAACATTCAGTACTTC. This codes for CSAIPGENIQYF.

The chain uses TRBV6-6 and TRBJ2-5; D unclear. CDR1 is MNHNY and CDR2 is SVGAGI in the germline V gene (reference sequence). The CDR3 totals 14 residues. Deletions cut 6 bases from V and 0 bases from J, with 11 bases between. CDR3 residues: CASSPRLYQETQYF. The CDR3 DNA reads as TGTGCCAGCAGCCCAAGACTGTACCAAGAGACCCAGTACTTC.

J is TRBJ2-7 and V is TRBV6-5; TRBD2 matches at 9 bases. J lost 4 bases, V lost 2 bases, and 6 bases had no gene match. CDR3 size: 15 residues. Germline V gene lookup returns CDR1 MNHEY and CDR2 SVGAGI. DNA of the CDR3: TGTGCCAGCAGTTACCTCTTTAGCGGGAGTTACGAGCAGTACTTC. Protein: CASSYLFSGSYEQYF.

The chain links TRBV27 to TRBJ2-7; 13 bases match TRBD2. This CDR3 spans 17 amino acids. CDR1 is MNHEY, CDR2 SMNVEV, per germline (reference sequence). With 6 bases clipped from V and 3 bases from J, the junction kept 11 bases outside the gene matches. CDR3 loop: CASSGTSGKNPGYEQYF. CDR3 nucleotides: TGTGCCAGCAGCGGGACTAGCGGGAAAAACCCGGGCTACGAGCAGTACTTC.

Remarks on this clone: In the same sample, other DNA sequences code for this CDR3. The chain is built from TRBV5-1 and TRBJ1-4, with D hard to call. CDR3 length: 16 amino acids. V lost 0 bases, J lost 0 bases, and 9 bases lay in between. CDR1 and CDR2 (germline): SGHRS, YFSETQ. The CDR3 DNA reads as TGCGCCAGCAGCTTGGGTGGACTTGCAACTAATGAAAAACTGTTTTTT. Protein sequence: CASSLGGLATNEKLFF.

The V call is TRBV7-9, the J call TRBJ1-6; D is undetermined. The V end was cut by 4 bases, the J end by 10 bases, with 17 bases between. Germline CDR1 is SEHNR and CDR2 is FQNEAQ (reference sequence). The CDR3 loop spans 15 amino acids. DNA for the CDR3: TGTGCCAGCAGCTACCGGGAACCTGAGAGCTCACCCCTCCACTTT. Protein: CASSYREPESSPLHF.

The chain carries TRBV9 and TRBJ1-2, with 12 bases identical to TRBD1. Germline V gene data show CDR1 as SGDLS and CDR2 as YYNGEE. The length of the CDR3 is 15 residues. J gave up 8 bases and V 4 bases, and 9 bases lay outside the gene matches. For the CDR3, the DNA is TGTGCCAGCAGCCCAAGGGACAGGGGGCTTTGGGGCTACACCTTC. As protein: CASSPRDRGLWGYTF.

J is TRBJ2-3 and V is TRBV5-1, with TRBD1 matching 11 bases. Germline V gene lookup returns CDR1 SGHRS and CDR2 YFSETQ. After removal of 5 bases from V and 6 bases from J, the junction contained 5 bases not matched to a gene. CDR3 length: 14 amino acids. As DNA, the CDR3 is TGCGCCAGCAGGAGGGACAGGGGGTTGGATACGCAGTATTTT. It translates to CASRRDRGLDTQYF.

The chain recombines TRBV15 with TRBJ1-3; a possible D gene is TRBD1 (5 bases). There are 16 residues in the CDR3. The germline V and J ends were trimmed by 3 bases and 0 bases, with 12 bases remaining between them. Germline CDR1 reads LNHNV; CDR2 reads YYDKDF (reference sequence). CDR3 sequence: CATSRRSGASGNTIYF. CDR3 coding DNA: TGTGCCACCAGCAGGAGGAGTGGGGCCTCTGGAAACACCATATATTTT.

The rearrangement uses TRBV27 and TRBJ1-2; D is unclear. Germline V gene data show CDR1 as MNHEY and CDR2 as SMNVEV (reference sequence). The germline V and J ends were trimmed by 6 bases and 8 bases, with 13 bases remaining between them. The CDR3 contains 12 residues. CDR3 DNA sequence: TGTGCCAGCAGCTCTACCTCGGAGGGCTACACCTTC. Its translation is CASSSTSEGYTF.